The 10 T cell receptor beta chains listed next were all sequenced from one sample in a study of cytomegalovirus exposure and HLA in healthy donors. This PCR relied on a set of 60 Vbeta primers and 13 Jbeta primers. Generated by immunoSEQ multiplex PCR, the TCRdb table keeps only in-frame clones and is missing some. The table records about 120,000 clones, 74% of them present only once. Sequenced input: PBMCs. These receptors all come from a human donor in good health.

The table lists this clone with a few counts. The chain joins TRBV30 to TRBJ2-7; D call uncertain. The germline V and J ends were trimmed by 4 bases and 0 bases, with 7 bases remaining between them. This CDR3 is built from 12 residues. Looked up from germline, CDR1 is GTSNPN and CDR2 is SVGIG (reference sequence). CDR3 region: CAWTRVSYEQYF. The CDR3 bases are TGTGCCTGGACACGGGTCTCCTACGAGCAGTACTTC.

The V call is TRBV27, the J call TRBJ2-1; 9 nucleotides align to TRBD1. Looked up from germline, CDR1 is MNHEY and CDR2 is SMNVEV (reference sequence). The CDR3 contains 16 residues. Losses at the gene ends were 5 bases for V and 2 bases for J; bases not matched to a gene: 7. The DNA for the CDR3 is TGTGCCAGCAGTCTGCGGAGGGACAGGGCCTACAATGAGCAGTTCTTC. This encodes CASSLRRDRAYNEQFF.

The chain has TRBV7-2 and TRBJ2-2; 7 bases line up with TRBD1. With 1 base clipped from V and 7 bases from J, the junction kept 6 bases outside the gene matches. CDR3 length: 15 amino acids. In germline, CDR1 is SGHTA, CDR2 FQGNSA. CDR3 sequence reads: CASSLVGGTGGELFF. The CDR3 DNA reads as TGTGCCAGCAGCTTAGTAGGGGGCACGGGCGGGGAGCTGTTTTTT.

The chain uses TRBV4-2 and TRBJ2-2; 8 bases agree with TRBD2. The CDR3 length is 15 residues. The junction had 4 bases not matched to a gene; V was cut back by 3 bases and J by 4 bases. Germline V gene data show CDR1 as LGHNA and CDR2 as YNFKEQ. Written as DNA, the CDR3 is TGTGCCAGCAGCCACCCGGGAGGGGTCACCGGGGAGCTGTTTTTT. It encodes CASSHPGGVTGELFF.

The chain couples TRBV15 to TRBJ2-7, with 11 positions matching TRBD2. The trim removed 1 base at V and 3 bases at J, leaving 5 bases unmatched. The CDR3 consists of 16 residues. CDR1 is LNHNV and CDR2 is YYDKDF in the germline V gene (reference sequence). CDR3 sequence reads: CATSRVPGTSGYEQYF. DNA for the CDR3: TGTGCCACCAGCAGAGTGCCCGGGACTAGCGGCTACGAGCAGTACTTC.

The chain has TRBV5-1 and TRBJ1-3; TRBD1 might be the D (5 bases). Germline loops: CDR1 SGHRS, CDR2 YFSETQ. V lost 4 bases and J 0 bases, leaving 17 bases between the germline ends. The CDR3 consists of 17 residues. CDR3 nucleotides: TGCGCCAGCAGCCAGGAGGGGCGGGCTAGCTCTGGAAACACCATATATTTT. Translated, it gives CASSQEGRASSGNTIYF.

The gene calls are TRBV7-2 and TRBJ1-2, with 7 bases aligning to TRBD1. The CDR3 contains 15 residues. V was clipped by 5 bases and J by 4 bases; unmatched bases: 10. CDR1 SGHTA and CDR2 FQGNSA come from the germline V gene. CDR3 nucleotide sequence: TGTGCCAGCAGCCGCAACGGGGGACAGACCTATGGCTACACCTTC. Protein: CASSRNGGQTYGYTF.

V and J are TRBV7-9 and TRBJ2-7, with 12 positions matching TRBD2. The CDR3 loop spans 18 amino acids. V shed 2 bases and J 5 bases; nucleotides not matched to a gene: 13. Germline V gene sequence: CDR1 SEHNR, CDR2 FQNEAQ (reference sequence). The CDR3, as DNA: TGTGCCAGCAGCTTAACTCGACTAGCGGGAGCGGTTGAGGACGAGCAGTACTTC. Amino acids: CASSLTRLAGAVEDEQYF. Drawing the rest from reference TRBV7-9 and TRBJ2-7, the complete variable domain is DTGVSQNPRHKITKRGQNVTFRCDPISEHNRLYWYRQTLGQGPEFLTYFQNEAQLEKSRLLSDRFSAERPKGSFSTLEIQRTEQGDSAMYLCASSLTRLAGAVEDEQYFGPGTRLTVT.

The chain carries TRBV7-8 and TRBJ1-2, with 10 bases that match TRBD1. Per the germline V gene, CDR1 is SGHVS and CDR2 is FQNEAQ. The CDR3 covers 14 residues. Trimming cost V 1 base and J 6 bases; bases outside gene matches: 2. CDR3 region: CASSLGGQGDGYTF. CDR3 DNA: TGTGCCAGCAGCTTAGGTGGACAGGGGGATGGCTACACCTTC.

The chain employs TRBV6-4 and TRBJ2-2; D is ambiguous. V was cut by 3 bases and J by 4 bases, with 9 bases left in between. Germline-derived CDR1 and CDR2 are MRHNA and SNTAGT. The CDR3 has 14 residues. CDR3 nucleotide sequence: TGTGCCAGCAGTGAAAACTATGGCACCGGGGAGCTGTTTTTT. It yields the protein CASSENYGTGELFF.